The 25 T cell receptor beta chains presented below share a single source sample, sequenced in a study of blood T cell repertoires in COVID-19 (dated by TCRdb to 2018 to 2021). Library generation was performed with the immunoSEQ multiplex PCR assay. TCRdb retrieved this table from immuneACCESS and kept in-frame rearrangements only. Not all clones are present; in checked studies, unresolved V genes account for under half, and no reason is known for the remainder. The sample data list fewer than 200,000 clones, and about 88% of these were observed just once. Around 23% of the sample belongs to the ten largest clones. Sequences were obtained from PBMCs or T cells enriched from blood (not recorded which). The receptor source for this set is a woman in her thirties or forties in a cohort exposed to, infected with or recovered from COVID-19 (not recorded which).

The genes are TRBV5-1 and TRBJ2-3; 8 bases align to TRBD2. The CDR3 covers 15 residues. V shed 1 base, J shed 4 bases, and the junction held 5 bases outside the gene matches. Germline V gene sequence: CDR1 SGHRS, CDR2 YFSETQ. The CDR3 here is CASSLSGGFPDTQYF. Written as DNA, the CDR3 is TGCGCCAGCAGCTTGAGCGGGGGTTTCCCAGATACGCAGTATTTT.

The gene calls are TRBV11-2 and TRBJ2-1; a weak D match, TRBD1 (5 bases). This CDR3 has 12 residues. Trimming stripped 5 bases from V and 14 bases from J, with 16 bases between. Germline V gene sequence: CDR1 SGHAT, CDR2 FQNNGV. CDR3 DNA sequence: TGTGCCAGCAGCCTCCTCGACCCCAGGGAGTTCTTC. Protein sequence: CASSLLDPREFF. Supplemented by reference TRBV11-2 and TRBJ2-1, the full variable domain reads EAGVAQSPRYKIIEKRQSVAFWCNPISGHATLYWYQQILGQGPKLLIQFQNNGVVDDSQLPKDRFSAERLKGVDSTLKIQPAKLEDSAVYLCASSLLDPREFFGPGTRLTVL.

The gene calls are TRBV4-1 and TRBJ2-7; D is perhaps TRBD1 (5 bases). Germline CDR1 MGHRA, CDR2 YSYEKL. Deletions cut 6 bases from V and 0 bases from J, with 12 bases between. The CDR3 totals 14 residues. The CDR3 bases are TGCGCCAGCAGAGAAACAGGAAGCTCCTACGAGCAGTACTTC. Its protein is CASRETGSSYEQYF.

V gene TRBV13 combines with J gene TRBJ2-3, with TRBD2 identical over 7 bases. Germline lookup yields CDR1 PRHDT and CDR2 FYEKMQ (reference sequence). V dropped 5 bases and J dropped 6; count of bases not matched to a gene: 11. This CDR3 has 15 residues. CDR3 sequence (DNA): TGTGCCAGCAGCCACGGTGGGAGGGGCGGGGATACGCAGTATTTT. Amino acids: CASSHGGRGGDTQYF.

The gene calls are TRBV4-1 and TRBJ2-1, with TRBD2 as a possible D gene (6 bases). V gave up 4 bases and J gave up 6 bases, with 19 bases separating them. The CDR3 sequence is 16 residues long. The germline V gene encodes CDR1 MGHRA and CDR2 YSYEKL. The CDR3 protein is CASSPTSGGIGNEQFF. CDR3 in DNA: TGCGCCAGCAGCCCAACCTCGGGCGGGATTGGCAATGAGCAGTTCTTC.

V gene TRBV7-9 combines with J gene TRBJ1-4; D is unclear. V was shortened by 5 bases and J by 0 bases, with 7 bases between the two germline ends. The CDR3 has 14 amino acids. The germline gives CDR1 SEHNR, CDR2 FQNEAQ (reference sequence). The CDR3 DNA is TGTGCCAGCAGCCGCACTGCAACTAATGAAAAACTGTTTTTT. Its translation: CASSRTATNEKLFF.

The CDR3 sequence is CASSLRDLQYTGELFF. The CDR3 DNA is TGTGCCAGCTCACTCCGGGACTTACAATACACCGGGGAGCTGTTTTTT. V gene TRBV18 combines with J gene TRBJ2-2, with D possibly being TRBD2 (6 bases). Germline CDR1 KGHSH, CDR2 LQKENI. The CDR3 is made up of 16 amino acids. Trimming stripped 4 bases from V and 3 bases from J, with 15 bases between.

The gene calls are TRBV9 and TRBJ2-3, with D uncertain. CDR1 is SGDLS, CDR2 YYNGEE, per germline. CDR3 length: 14 residues. Trimming took off 0 bases at V and 1 base at J, with 6 bases between the two ends. The CDR3 DNA reads TGTGCCAGCAGCGTAGGCGGCCGCACAGATACGCAGTATTTT. Translating gives CASSVGGRTDTQYF.

The chain has TRBV7-9 and TRBJ1-2; 9 bases fit TRBD1. Germline assignment: CDR1 SEHNR and CDR2 FQNEAQ (reference sequence). This CDR3 comprises 17 residues. The V gene end was trimmed by 3 bases and the J gene end by 6 bases; junction bases not matched to a gene: 14. The CDR3 loop reads CASSLGTGRGFYHGYTF. In nucleotides, the CDR3 is TGTGCCAGCAGCTTGGGGACAGGGAGGGGATTCTACCATGGCTACACCTTC.

J is TRBJ2-5 and V is TRBV4-2, with TRBD1 identical over 9 bases. Germline lookup yields CDR1 LGHNA and CDR2 YNFKEQ. This CDR3 has 18 residues. After removal of 1 base from V and 0 bases from J, the junction contained 9 bases not matched to a gene. The CDR3 coding sequence is TGTGCCAGCAGCCAAGTTGGACAGGGGAATAGGGACCAAGAGACCCAGTACTTC. Translated: CASSQVGQGNRDQETQYF.

This clone came up a few times. This chain links TRBV4-1 with TRBJ2-7; D remains unclear. Between the trimmed V and J ends, which lost 3 bases and 3 bases, there was a span of 18 bases. Germline CDR1 reads MGHRA; CDR2 reads YSYEKL. CDR3 length: 16 amino acids. In DNA, the CDR3 is TGCGCCAGCAGCCATATCAGCAGCGCCTCGGGCTACGAGCAGTACTTC. Translated: CASSHISSASGYEQYF.

The genes are TRBV4-1 and TRBJ2-7, with D hard to call. The CDR3 extends over 14 amino acids. Looked up from germline, CDR1 is MGHRA and CDR2 is YSYEKL. The V end lost 7 bases, the J end lost 0 bases, and 13 bases lay between the germline ends. CDR3 coding DNA: TGCGCCAGCACGAATACCCGAGGCTCCTACGAGCAGTACTTC. Its protein product is CASTNTRGSYEQYF.

The CDR3 nucleotides are TGTGCCAGCAGCCAAGTCCCCAGGGGAGTTGGCTACACCTTC. It codes for CASSQVPRGVGYTF. J is TRBJ1-2 and V is TRBV14, with D perhaps TRBD1 (6 bases). The CDR3 has 14 amino acids. The ends were cut back, 1 base at V and 7 bases at J, with 13 bases in the middle. The germline V gene has CDR1 SGHDN and CDR2 FVKESK.

This clone appeared a few times. The chain is built from TRBV12-3 or TRBV12-4 and TRBJ2-7; D is perhaps TRBD1 (5 bases). The CDR3 sequence is 12 residues long. V lost 6 bases and J 6 bases, leaving 12 bases between the germline ends. The CDR3, as DNA: TGTGCCAGCAGCCCCGGCAGGGTCGAGCAGTACTTC. Encoded protein: CASSPGRVEQYF.

CDR3 protein: CASSTRDFGGETNQPQHF. The CDR3, as DNA: TGTGCCAGTAGTACCCGAGATTTTGGGGGGGAAACCAATCAGCCCCAGCATTTT. The V and J genes are TRBV19 and TRBJ1-5; a possible D gene is TRBD1 (5 bases). V was shortened by 4 bases and J by 3 bases, with 22 bases between the two germline ends. The V gene's germline CDR1 is LNHDA and CDR2 SQIVND (reference sequence). The CDR3 extends over 18 amino acids. The variable domain in full, completed from reference TRBV19 and TRBJ1-5, reads DGGITQSPKYLFRKEGQNVTLSCEQNLNHDAMYWYRQDPGQGLRLIYYSQIVNDFQKGDIAEGYSVSREKKESFPLTVTSAQKNPTAFYLCASSTRDFGGETNQPQHFGDGTRLSIL.

The chain uses TRBV6-5 and TRBJ2-2, with 7 bases matching TRBD2. CDR1 MNHEY and CDR2 SVGAGI come from the germline V gene. Germline trimming cut 10 bases from V and 1 base from J; bases unmatched to any gene: 6. There are 14 residues in the CDR3. Here the CDR3 reads CATSLAENTGELFF. Written as DNA, the CDR3 is TGTGCCACCTCCCTAGCGGAGAACACCGGGGAGCTGTTTTTT.

This chain connects TRBV21-1 to TRBJ2-3; the table calls TRBD1, which could not be checked here. TRBV21-1 is a known pseudogene. CDR3 length: 16 amino acids. The chain's CDR3 is CASSAPGQGFTDTQYF. CDR3 DNA sequence: TGTGCCAGCAGCGCCCCGGGACAGGGTTTTACAGATACGCAGTATTTT.

The V call is TRBV7-8, the J call TRBJ1-4; 7 bases agree with TRBD1. The J segment lost 5 bases and the V segment lost 3 bases, leaving 9 bases of the junction unmatched. The CDR3 is 16 amino acids. Germline V CDR1 and CDR2: SGHVS, FQNEAQ. CDR3 sequence reads: CASSFRTTGWNEKLFF. The CDR3 bases are TGTGCCAGCAGCTTTCGGACGACAGGGTGGAATGAAAAACTGTTTTTT.

This chain's CDR3 is CASSIALADTDTQYF. CDR3 nucleotide sequence: TGTGCCAGTAGTATAGCACTAGCGGATACAGATACGCAGTATTTT. This chain joins TRBV19 and TRBJ2-3, with TRBD2 matching 8 bases. This CDR3 region has 15 residues. In germline, CDR1 is LNHDA, CDR2 SQIVND (reference sequence). V was pared by 1 base and J by 3 bases, with 3 bases of the junction left unmatched. The full variable domain, in which reference TRBV19 and TRBJ2-3 provide the parts outside the CDR3, is DGGITQSPKYLFRKEGQNVTLSCEQNLNHDAMYWYRQDPGQGLRLIYYSQIVNDFQKGDIAEGYSVSREKKESFPLTVTSAQKNPTAFYLCASSIALADTDTQYFGPGTRLTVL.

The chain has TRBV7-9 and TRBJ2-3, with TRBD1 matching over 9 bases. This CDR3 comprises 15 residues. The junction had 7 bases not matched to a gene; V was cut back by 5 bases and J by 4 bases. Germline V gives CDR1 SEHNR, CDR2 FQNEAQ (reference sequence). As DNA, the CDR3 is TGTGCCAGCAGCGACTGGGACAGGGAGTCAGATACGCAGTATTTT. This translates into CASSDWDRESDTQYF.

The chain couples TRBV10-3 to TRBJ2-7; 8 bases agree with TRBD1. Germline V gives CDR1 ENHRY, CDR2 SYGVKD. The V and J ends lost 0 bases and 2 bases, in that order; junction bases with no gene match: 15. The CDR3 consists of 19 residues. The CDR3 DNA sequence: TGTGCCATCAGTGAGTCGTCGACAGGGGTGTCCGGGACCCCCTACGAGCAGTACTTC. This translates into CAISESSTGVSGTPYEQYF.

The rearrangement joins TRBV7-9 to TRBJ2-7; 7 nucleotides match TRBD2. With V trimmed by 4 bases and J by 6 bases, 15 bases remained unmatched. Germline loops: CDR1 SEHNR, CDR2 FQNEAQ (reference sequence). The CDR3 is 16 amino acids. The CDR3 here is CASSSGREGLGFEQYF. The CDR3, as DNA: TGTGCCAGCAGCTCCGGCCGGGAAGGACTAGGATTCGAGCAGTACTTC.

This rearrangement joins TRBV19 to TRBJ1-5; the D gene is possibly TRBD1 (6 bases). The V gene lost 5 bases and the J gene lost 3 bases, with 11 bases spanning the gap. The CDR3 covers 14 residues. Germline CDR1 is LNHDA and CDR2 is SQIVND (reference sequence). The CDR3 region has the DNA TGTGCCAGTAGTCATCAGGGGTACAATCAGCCCCAGCATTTT. Protein product: CASSHQGYNQPQHF.

The chain links TRBV24-1 to TRBJ2-2, with 8 bases fitting TRBD1. Germline V gene lookup returns CDR1 KGHDR and CDR2 SFDVKD. The CDR3 length is 14 residues. V trimming: 4 bases; J trimming: 7 bases; junction bases outside the gene matches: 4. The CDR3 nucleotides read TGTGCCACCAGTGACGCGGACAGGGACGGGGAGCTGTTTTTT. Amino acid sequence: CATSDADRDGELFF.

The chain uses TRBV11-3 and TRBJ1-1; a weak D match, TRBD1 (6 bases). The CDR3 contains 12 residues. Germline CDR1 SGHNT, CDR2 YENEEA. Trimming removed 2 bases from V and 5 bases from J, with 6 bases in between. The CDR3 loop reads CASSLRGTEAFF. The CDR3 bases are TGTGCCAGCAGCTTAAGGGGGACTGAAGCTTTCTTT.